The text below deals with one T cell receptor (beta chain). The target antigen is unknown. This specimen belongs to a study of OX40 agonist ivuxolimab in advanced cancers. Findings and limits, study-wide: Partial responders dosed at 0.1-3.0 mg/kg displayed clonal expansion ranking among the lowest.

Only in-frame clones appear in the TCRdb table, and some are missing; sequencing was by immunoSEQ multiplex PCR. The table shows around 57,000 clones, with over 80% occurring only once. Per germline, CDR1 SEHNR and CDR2 FQNEAQ (reference sequence). The CDR3 covers 15 residues. V lost 2 bases and J lost 1; bases outside the gene matches: 3. The chain is built from TRBV7-9 and TRBJ2-3, with 7 positions matching TRBD1. The specimen comprised CD4+ or CD8+ T cells sorted from blood, sampled in a trial of the OX40 agonist ivuxolimab. The source is an adult with an advanced solid tumor such as melanoma, head and neck, liver or kidney cancer. The chain's CDR3 is CASSLRDRGTDTQYF. DNA of the CDR3: TGTGCCAGCAGCTTAAGGGACAGAGGCACAGATACGCAGTATTTT. The full variable domain, rest sourced from reference TRBV7-9 and TRBJ2-3, is DTGVSQNPRHKITKRGQNVTFRCDPISEHNRLYWYRQTLGQGPEFLTYFQNEAQLEKSRLLSDRFSAERPKGSFSTLEIQRTEQGDSAMYLCASSLRDRGTDTQYFGPGTRLTVL.